This T cell receptor (beta chain) was captured in a study of cytomegalovirus exposure and HLA in healthy donors (TCRdb year 2017). Some background on the complete study: An earlier analysis of approximately 640 of the donors reported about 250 Gb of sequence data and 117 million unique TCR beta sequences from some 180 million T cells. An early release covering roughly 600 HLA-typed donors comprised approximately 300 gigabases of sequencing data and tens of millions of unique TCR sequences. Of the 398 genotyped donors, 65% to 90% fell in the genetic ancestry cluster associated with self-reported Caucasian donors. The aim of the study was to test whether cataloging public T cell receptors could identify signatures of past pathogen exposure. Using immunosequencing, the study profiled T cell repertoires from 666 subjects and related those repertoires to cytomegalovirus serostatus. Along with the approximately 700-subject first cohort, a separate validation cohort of approximately 110 different subjects was used. To predict cytomegalovirus infection status, the study combined high-throughput TCR immunosequencing, statistical association of individual TCRs with disease status, and machine learning. In a later analysis, previously published TCR beta repertoires from more than 500 donors were re-analyzed and high-resolution HLA genotyping was added so that TCR occurrence patterns could be studied. Rather than using new phenotypic data, the later analysis identified candidate immune exposures from TCR beta sequences and from how often those sequences occurred across donors. An earlier analysis of several hundred of the donors applied high-throughput TCR beta sequencing to assess whether each TCR beta V gene segment acted as functional or pseudogenic. Donor age, sex, ethnicity and CMV serostatus were compiled together with the repertoire data. Genome-wide SNP genotypes for about 60% of the roughly 670 donors were used in a later genetic analysis, which treated that subset as a discovery cohort. Every repertoire in the discovery cohort had been generated on one and the same sequencing platform. HLA typing included class I and class II loci at four-digit resolution. The number of typed donors differed by locus: roughly 620-630 for A, B, C, DRB1 and DQB1; approximately 520 for DQA1; 606 for DPA1; and roughly 470 for DPB1. Roughly 5 DR-DQ haplotypes were handled as single units for association and clustering, since linkage in the cohort was strong. Among around 400 genotyped donors of the cohort, an average of 235,054 unique TCR beta nucleotide sequences were sequenced per donor, roughly 20% of them non-productive. The paper as a whole reports these results and caveats: A group of highly shared sequence variants was considered likely to be a technical artifact of the sequencing pipeline. Most CMV-associated TCR beta chains appeared to be HLA-restricted in a later analysis, and the HLA associations seemed to be driven largely by CMV exposure. At a false discovery rate of 0.05, a later analysis linked 16,951 TCR beta sequences to specific HLA alleles. Across donors, most TCR sequences were observed very rarely, whereas some public TCRs were present in many individuals. For the cohort, immune exposure information was limited to CMV serostatus. Three of the identified cytomegalovirus-associated TCR beta chains were confirmed in vitro to be specific for cytomegalovirus antigens. In a later genetic analysis, fewer N-insertions in productive TCRs were reported among donors in an Asian-associated ancestry cluster than the roughly 670-donor mean. The study listed approximately 160 TCR beta chains as associated with cytomegalovirus. Because HLA typing was missing for some donors at each locus, association tests included only the typed subset. Roughly 15 rarely observed V segments, including chromosome 9 orphons, were excluded from the earlier analysis of some 590 of the donors because counts were too low. The classifier was reported to diagnose cytomegalovirus status with high specificity and sensitivity in both the original cohort and the validation cohort. Broadly in line with IMGT annotations, most TCR beta V segments showed up in productive rearrangements about 90% or about 30% of the time in an earlier analysis of around 550 of the donors. According to a later analysis, parvovirus B19, influenza, CMV and Epstein-Barr virus appeared linked to several top co-occurrence clusters. In a later analysis, HLA-associated TCR beta chains showed more clonal expansion and lower generation probabilities than non-associated chains that were equally common. Linkage disequilibrium might explain the correlated functional status among segregating V segments, but an unknown experimental factor could not be ruled out. A further reported finding was that TCR beta sequences accurately predicted the HLA-A and HLA-B alleles for most subjects in the first cohort. In a later analysis, the rate of TCR association differed among HLA loci, with DRB1 alleles having the most associated TCRs and HLA-C alleles having the fewest. When HLA alleles, especially DR and DQ, strongly co-occurred, TCR associations were difficult to assign to individual alleles. Roughly uniform sequencing depth across donors was assumed in presence/absence analyses, although this assumption may not hold. A later genetic analysis associated a missense DCLRE1C variant with V-gene and J-gene trimming of TCR beta chains, and an independent cohort replicated the association. It was suggested by the authors that the approach could potentially be generalized to other disease states and immunological phenotypes. Only TCR beta chains were sequenced in this cohort, and the absence of alpha or paired-chain data limited detectable features.

Preparation of the library involved the immunoSEQ multiplex PCR assay. The multiplex PCR relied on a mix of 60 forward primers for TCR Vbeta segments and 13 reverse primers for TCR Jbeta segments. Amplification of the CDR3 region of rearranged TCR beta genes was performed with a multiplex PCR assay on genomic DNA. The amplified TCR beta libraries were sequenced on the Illumina HiSeq System as 87-base-pair reads. Under the source paper's analysis protocol: A later analysis tallied 75 million to 95 million unique TCR beta chains across the roughly 610 repertoires, and roughly 11 million of those chains were shared by two or more donors. A nearest-neighbor algorithm error-corrected the raw reads and collapsed the reads into unique sequences, merging closely related sequences to remove PCR and sequencing errors. CDR3 sequences were aligned to IMGT reference sequences to assign V, D and J gene segments. Each retained sequence needed at least a six-nucleotide match to both a V gene segment and a J gene segment. A rearrangement was called productive if the CDR3 had no stop codons and remained in frame with V and J, and every other rearrangement was called non-productive. CDR3 was defined according to IMGT convention as the region running from the second conserved V-encoded cysteine to the conserved J-encoded phenylalanine. In an earlier analysis of 550 to 650 of the donors, sequences lacking an unambiguous match to a single V gene segment were excluded. An earlier analysis of about 590 of the donors classified V segments as functional when productive rearrangements were above 56.7% and as segregating when the standard deviation between donors was above 5%. A statistical classification framework was built for diagnosing cytomegalovirus status from the catalog of TCR beta chain sequences. In a later analysis, V and J genes were assigned by comparing TCR nucleotide sequences against IMGT/GENE-DB human TR gene sequences. The TCRdist pipeline was used in a later analysis to assign CDR3 sequences and most-parsimonious VDJ recombination scenarios. In a later analysis, each TCR beta chain was defined by its CDR3 amino acid sequence together with its V-gene family, and reads lacking a unique V-gene family were excluded. In a later analysis, 450 to 600 highly shared, low-generation-probability nucleotide sequences were removed to address suspected cross-contamination and a sequencing artifact. In a later analysis, a clonal expansion index for each public chain was calculated from normalized within-repertoire ranks of inferred template counts. A later analysis computed generation probabilities with a VDJ recombination model fitted to out-of-frame rearrangements, and checked the results against IGoR. Hypergeometric tests were used in a later analysis to score TCR-TCR, TCR-HLA and TCR-CMV co-occurrence, with a repertoire-size bias correction applied to the TCR pairs. False discovery rates were estimated in a later analysis by permuting HLA or CMV assignments 20 times. In a later analysis, co-occurring TCRs were grouped using DBSCAN, and TCRdist sequence similarity was added for clustering within HLA-allele-positive subsets. Co-occurrence clustering excluded repertoires with fewer than 30,000 or more than 120,000 public chains, plus five with anomalous nucleotide sharing. Sourced from immuneACCESS, this table was stored by TCRdb with only in-frame sequences that have V and J called. A share of the clones is absent; for the studies checked, an unresolved V gene accounts for under half, and the remainder has no known explanation. The V and J calls and the clone size are those of that table, but D and trimming were determined from the DNA. Present in this sample are tens of thousands of clones, roughly 60% of which were seen just once. The ten largest clones represent roughly 21% of the sample.

The cohort was made up of 650 to 700 healthy bone marrow donors. All cohort members were sampled while nominally healthy, although unrecorded immune exposures were likely present. The donor tested CMV seropositive and was one of the 289 seropositive cohort members. Every donor gave a peripheral blood sample, and the peripheral blood mononuclear cells from that sample were used for TCR beta sequencing. Genomic DNA was extracted from the blood cell samples with the Qiagen DNeasy Blood Extraction Kit. A few counts support this clone. The antigen it recognizes is unknown. No much larger clone exists at a distance of one base, and base qualities are not known. Specimen: PBMCs. The receptor was derived from a woman aged 45-59 years in good health and CMV-seropositive.

The CDR3 reads as follows: CASSPEGGSETQYF. The DNA sequence is given as TGTGCCAGCAGTCCTGAGGGGGGGTCTGAGACCCAGTACTTC. The sequence links TRBV7-2 to TRBJ2-5, and possibly TRBD2, on 7 matching bases. From a lookup of the germline V gene, CDR1 and CDR2 are SGHTA and FQGNSA. V lost 6 bases and J lost 5 bases; the stretch between them is 16 bases long. The CDR3 goes from the cysteine to the phenylalanine over 14 residues. Of the read, only the CDR3 DNA is kept; its 42 bases are in frame from base 1.